This TCR beta chain was sequenced for a study of CD8+CD57+ T cells in acquired aplastic anemia. Genomic DNA acted as the template from which TCR beta VDJ combination and CDR3 sequence profiling were carried out. TCRdb re-called the reads through MiXCR, storing one row per CDR3 protein. The sample yields a few hundred thousand distinct CDR3 sequences, roughly 55% seen once. This clonotype was seen repeatedly, ten times or more. What it binds is not known. The study, taken as a whole, reports: Found in both controls and patients were some 30 CD8+ CDR3 sequences.

CDR1 is MNHEY, CDR2 SVGAGI, per germline. CDR3 length equals 14 residues. V lost 4 bases and J lost 6, with 13 bases in between. The clonotype was recovered from a human donor in good health. The specimen sequenced was sorted CD4+, CD8+, or CD8+CD57+ T cells (not recorded which) from PBMCs. The rearrangement links TRBV6-5 to TRBJ1-5; a possible D gene is TRBD1 (5 bases). The CDR3 coding sequence is TGTGCCAGCAGTTCGACAGAATTGGTTCAGCCCCAGCATTTT. Translating it yields CASSSTELVQPQHF.